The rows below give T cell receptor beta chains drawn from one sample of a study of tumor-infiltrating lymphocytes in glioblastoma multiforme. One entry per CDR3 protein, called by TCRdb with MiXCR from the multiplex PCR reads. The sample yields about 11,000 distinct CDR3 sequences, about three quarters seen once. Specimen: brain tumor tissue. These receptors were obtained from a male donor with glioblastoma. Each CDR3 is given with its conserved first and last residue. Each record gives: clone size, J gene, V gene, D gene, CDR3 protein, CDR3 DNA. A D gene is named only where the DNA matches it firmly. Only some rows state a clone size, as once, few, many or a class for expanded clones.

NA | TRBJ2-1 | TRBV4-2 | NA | CASSQGSNGLHNKQSF | TGTGCTAGCAGCCAAGGGTCAAACGGCCTACACAATAAGCAGTCCTTC
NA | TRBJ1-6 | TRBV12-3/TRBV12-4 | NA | CASRGLPNSSLHF | TGTGCCAGCAGGGGACTGCCTAATTCATCCCTTCACTTT
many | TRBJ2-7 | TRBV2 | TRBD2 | CASKRLAGDPYEQYF | TGTGCCAGCAAGCGACTAGCGGGAGATCCCTACGAGCAGTACTTC
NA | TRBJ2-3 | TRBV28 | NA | CASSRLAVRTDTQYF | TGTGCCAGCAGTCGGCTTGCGGTCCGCACAGATACGCAGTATTTT
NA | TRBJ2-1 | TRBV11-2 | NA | CASSLVGSSYHEQFF | TGCGCCAGCAGCTTAGTGGGTAGCTCCTACCATGAGCAGTTCTTC
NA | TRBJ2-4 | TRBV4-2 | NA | CASSQDIACVRSGKGKNIQHF | TGTGCCAGCAGCCAAGATATAGCCTGTGTACGGAGCGGCAAGGGCAAAAACATTCAGCACTTC
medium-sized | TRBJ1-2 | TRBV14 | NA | CASSQDSVSAYGYTF | TGTGCCAGCAGCCAAGACAGCGTATCAGCCTATGGCTACACCTTC
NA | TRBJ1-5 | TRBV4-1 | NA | CASSQVAGDGKQPQHF | TGCGCCAGCAGCCAAGTGGCAGGGGATGGCAAACAGCCCCAGCATTTT
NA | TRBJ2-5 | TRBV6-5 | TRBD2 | CASSYWRGVQETQYF | TGTGCCAGCAGTTACTGGCGGGGGGTGCAAGAGACCCAGTACTTC
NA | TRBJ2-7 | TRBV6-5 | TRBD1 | CASSRGDRESHEQCF | TGTGCCAGCAGTCGGGGGGACAGGGAAAGCCACGAGCAGTGCTTC
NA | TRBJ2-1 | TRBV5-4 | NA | CASSLEGVGYNKQFF | TGTGCCAGTAGCTTGGAGGGGGTAGGCTACAATAAGCAGTTCTTC
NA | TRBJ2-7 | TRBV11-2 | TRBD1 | CASSPGQGPYEQYF | TGTGCCAGCAGCCCGGGACAGGGCCCCTACGAGCAGTACTTC
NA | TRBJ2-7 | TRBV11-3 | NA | CASSLDGYEQYF | TGTGCCAGCAGCCTCGACGGCTACGAGCAGTACTTC
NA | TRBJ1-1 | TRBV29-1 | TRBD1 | CSARASGGDTEAFF | TGCAGCGCCCGAGCGTCAGGGGGGGACACTGAAGCTTTCTTT
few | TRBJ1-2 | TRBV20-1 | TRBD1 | CSARRDSTNNGYTF | TGTAGTGCTAGGCGGGACAGCACTAACAATGGCTACACCTTC
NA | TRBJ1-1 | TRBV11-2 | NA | CASSLELNTEAFF | TGTGCCAGCAGCTTAGAACTGAACACTGAAGCTTTCTTT
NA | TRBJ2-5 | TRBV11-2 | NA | CASSLLGETQYF | TGTGCCAGCAGCCTCTTGGGAGAGACCCAGTACTTC
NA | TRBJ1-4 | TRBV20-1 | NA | CSAPHTSTNENPFF | TGCAGTGCTCCCCATACATCAACTAATGAAAACCCGTTTTTT
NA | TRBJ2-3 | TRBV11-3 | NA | CASSLDLGGSDTQYF | TGTGCCAGCAGCTTGGATCTTGGGGGGAGCGATACGCAGTATTTT
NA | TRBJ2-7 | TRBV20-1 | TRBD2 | CSAGLAGGLYEQYF | TGCAGTGCTGGACTAGCGGGGGGCCTCTACGAGCAGTACTTC
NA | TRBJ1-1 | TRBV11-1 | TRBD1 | CARSLEGWDREAFF | TGTGCCAGGAGCTTAGAGGGGTGGGACAGGGAGGCTTTCTTT
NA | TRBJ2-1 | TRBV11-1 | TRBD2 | CASSQLLSSGRSSGQFF | TGTGCCAGCAGCCAATTACTATCTAGCGGGAGGTCGAGTGGGCAGTTCTTC
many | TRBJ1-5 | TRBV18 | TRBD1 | CASSPQGGKEPQHF | TGTGCCAGCTCACCTCAGGGGGGAAAGGAGCCCCAGCATTTT
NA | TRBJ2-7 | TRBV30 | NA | CAWTRRQGRAYEQYF | TGTGCCTGGACTCGACGGCAGGGGAGGGCCTACGAGCAGTACTTC
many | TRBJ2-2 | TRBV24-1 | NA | CATSDPSENTGELFF | TGTGCCACCAGTGATCCCTCAGAGAACACCGGGGAGCTGTTTTTT
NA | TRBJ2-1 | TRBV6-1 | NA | CASTGHYNEQLF | TGTGCCAGCACAGGACATTACAACGAGCAGCTCTTC